The following is a TCR beta chain sequence with its context. V was clipped by 10 bases and J by 8 bases, with 20 bases between them. Germline-derived CDR1 and CDR2 are SEHNR and FQNEAQ (reference sequence). The CDR3 runs to 13 residues. The sample originates from a study of blood T cell repertoires in COVID-19. Across the whole study: Italy, Spain and the United States were the sources of the convalescent and acute COVID-19 samples. T cells, B-cell-depleted T cells, or PBMCs provided the cDNA or gDNA that served as material.

Assay used: immunoSEQ multiplex PCR; TCRdb lists only in-frame clones, some missing. The table shows 85,000 to 110,000 clones, with 75% to 90% occurring only once. The sequence was collected from a human donor in a cohort sampled during active or convalescent COVID-19. Sequenced input: peripheral blood. The genes are TRBV7-9 and TRBJ1-2; TRBD1 might be the D (5 bases). Written as DNA, the CDR3 is TGTGCCACCCAACTCGGAGGGGTAGGCGGCTACACCTTC. It specifies CATQLGGVGGYTF.